This passage covers 5 T cell receptor beta chains from one sample sequenced in a study of shared clonotypes between healthy human individuals. Profiling relied on immunoSEQ multiplex PCR, and the TCRdb table lists in-frame clones only, not all of them. The table lists approximately 940,000 clones, approximately 80% of them singletons. The material sequenced was memory CD4+ T cells sorted from blood. Indicated subset: CD45RA-negative fraction. The receptor set was obtained from a man between 18 and 29 years old in good health.

The count of this clone is one. The chain has TRBV14 and TRBJ2-7; D is undetermined. Germline assignment: CDR1 SGHDN and CDR2 FVKESK. The CDR3 covers 12 residues. Between the trimmed V and J ends, which lost 4 bases and 6 bases, there was a span of 10 bases. The DNA of the CDR3 is TGTGCCAGCAGCCCCCACCCTCTCGAGCAGTACTTC. This encodes CASSPHPLEQYF.

The chain combines TRBV6-6 with TRBJ2-1; 13 nucleotides align to TRBD2. CDR1 and CDR2 from the germline V gene are MNHNY and SVGAGI (reference sequence). The CDR3 runs 15 residues. V shed 7 bases and J 8 bases; nucleotides not matched to a gene: 8. The CDR3 is CASTRTSGGWDEQFF. The CDR3 nucleotides read TGTGCCAGCACCAGGACTAGCGGGGGTTGGGATGAGCAGTTCTTC.

CDR3 DNA sequence: TGTGCCAGCAGTTCACCAGACAGGCGAGCTTTCTTT. Protein product: CASSSPDRRAFF. This chain joins TRBV6-5 and TRBJ1-1; D is possibly TRBD1 (6 bases). Trimming stripped 4 bases from V and 10 bases from J, with 13 bases between. CDR1 MNHEY and CDR2 SVGAGI come from the germline V gene. This CDR3 has 12 amino acids.

The chain joins TRBV7-9 to TRBJ2-3, with a tentative D call TRBD2 (6 bases). This CDR3 has 16 residues. The V gene lost 5 bases and the J gene lost 2 bases, with 17 bases spanning the gap. Germline CDR1 SEHNR, CDR2 FQNEAQ (reference sequence). The CDR3 here is CASSKLGLPNTDTQYF. The DNA for the CDR3 is TGTGCCAGCAGCAAATTGGGACTCCCCAACACAGATACGCAGTATTTT.

This chain joins TRBV10-1 and TRBJ2-5; maybe TRBD2 (6 bases). Trimming pared 3 bases from V and 1 base from J, leaving 9 bases between. The CDR3 has 14 residues. Per the germline V gene, CDR1 is WNHNN and CDR2 is SYGVQD (reference sequence). The CDR3 sequence: CASSDGAGQETQYF. In DNA, the CDR3 is TGCGCCAGCAGTGATGGAGCGGGCCAAGAGACCCAGTACTTC.